Listed here are 32 T cell receptor beta chains from one sample, sequenced in a study of T cell repertoires in cytomegalovirus infection. TCRdb used MiXCR to reprocess the reads, holding one entry per CDR3 protein. The table shows hundreds of thousands of distinct CDR3 sequences, with approximately 30% occurring only once. Sample: PBMCs. The receptors come from a human donor in good health (CMV status not recorded). Some clones in this sample may be carry-over from other donors' samples.

This clonotype was observed a handful of times. The rearrangement joins TRBV14 to TRBJ2-1; 10 bases align to TRBD1. V shed 4 bases, J shed 9 bases, and the junction held 3 bases outside the gene matches. CDR1 and CDR2 (germline): SGHDN, FVKESK. The CDR3 consists of 13 residues. The CDR3 nucleotides read TGTGCCAGCAGCCTGACAGGGGGCAGTGAGCAGTTCTTC. It translates to CASSLTGGSEQFF.

In its sample, this clonotype was seen many times. The chain carries TRBV7-6 and TRBJ2-1, with 9 bases lining up with TRBD2. V lost 0 bases, J lost 0 bases, and 3 bases stayed unmatched. Germline assignment: CDR1 SGHVS and CDR2 FNYEAQ. The CDR3 runs 17 residues. CDR3 amino acids: CASSLALSGSSYNEQFF. The CDR3 nucleotides are TGTGCCAGCAGCTTAGCGCTTAGCGGGAGCTCCTACAATGAGCAGTTCTTC.

A note on this clonotype: The junction does not match germline at one end; this may be a read error. This sequence joins TRBV7-9 and TRBJ2-1; 11 nucleotides align to TRBD1. The CDR3 sequence is 16 residues long. Germline CDR1 reads SEHNR; CDR2 reads FQNEAQ (reference sequence). This CDR3 is CASSFGQGASYHEQFF. CDR3 DNA: TGTGCCAGCAGCTTCGGACAGGGGGCGTCCTACCATGAGCAGTTCTTC.

A single count supports this clonotype. The chain links TRBV20-1 to TRBJ2-5; 8 positions agree with TRBD1. The CDR3 extends over 13 amino acids. The trim removed 5 bases at V and 6 bases at J, leaving 8 bases unmatched. CDR1 and CDR2 from the germline V gene are DFQATT and SNEGSKA (reference sequence). The CDR3 nucleotides read TGCAGTGCTTCCACAGGGGGGAGGCAGACCCAGTACTTC. It translates to CSASTGGRQTQYF.

This clonotype was recorded a few times. This chain links TRBV24-1 with TRBJ2-2; TRBD1 is a possible D gene (5 bases). This CDR3 is built from 14 residues. Trimming removed 7 bases from V and 1 base from J, with 9 bases in between. Germline CDR1 is KGHDR and CDR2 is SFDVKD. CDR3 nucleotide sequence: TGTGCCACCAGGCCTCAGGGGAACACCGGGGAGCTGTTTTTT. This translates into CATRPQGNTGELFF.

The rearrangement joins TRBV20-1 to TRBJ2-7, with a weak D call TRBD1 (6 bases). This CDR3 is built from 16 residues. V gave up 5 bases and J gave up 5 bases, with 25 bases separating them. The germline gives CDR1 DFQATT, CDR2 SNEGSKA (reference sequence). The CDR3 region has the DNA TGCAGTGCTGCCCGACAGGCCCTCACCGTTATGAACGAGCAGTACTTC. Protein product: CSAARQALTVMNEQYF.

The rearrangement links TRBV6-1 to TRBJ2-5; 10 bases are shared with TRBD2. V lost 2 bases and J lost 5; bases outside the gene matches: 14. CDR1 is MNHNS and CDR2 is SASEGT in the germline V gene. CDR3 size: 18 residues. CDR3 coding DNA: TGTGCCAGCAGTGAATTTCTAGCGGGGGTAGAAGGATCGGAGACCCAGTACTTC. This gives the protein CASSEFLAGVEGSETQYF.

The V and J genes are TRBV5-6 and TRBJ1-6, with unresolved D. Trimming cost V 0 bases and J 12 bases, with 10 bases left between them. The CDR3 totals 13 residues. The germline V gene has CDR1 SGHDT and CDR2 YYEEEE. The CDR3 region is CASSLGTPGPLHF. The CDR3 nucleotides are TGTGCCAGCAGCTTGGGCACCCCCGGACCCCTCCACTTT.

This clonotype has at least ten counts. The chain has TRBV7-9 and TRBJ2-3; 13 bases align to TRBD2. With 1 base clipped from V and 0 bases from J, the junction kept 4 bases outside the gene matches. CDR1 and CDR2 (germline): SEHNR, FQNEAQ (reference sequence). This CDR3 contains 18 residues. CDR3 residues: CASSLGGLAGTSTDTQYF. In DNA, the CDR3 is TGTGCCAGCAGCTTAGGGGGACTAGCGGGGACTAGCACAGATACGCAGTATTTT.

The chain uses TRBV19 and TRBJ1-3; possible D gene TRBD1, 5 bases. Per the germline V gene, CDR1 is LNHDA and CDR2 is SQIVND (reference sequence). The length of the CDR3 is 14 residues. The V end was cut by 7 bases, the J end by 1 base, with 11 bases between. CDR3 DNA: TGTGCCAGTATTCGACAGTTTTCTGGAAACACCATATATTTT. Its translation is CASIRQFSGNTIYF.

This clonotype was found many times. The chain combines TRBV19 with TRBJ1-6; D is possibly TRBD1 (6 bases). V lost 3 bases to trimming and J lost 6 bases, with 9 bases between them. CDR3 length: 14 amino acids. Germline CDR1 LNHDA, CDR2 SQIVND (reference sequence). The CDR3 DNA reads as TGTGCCAGTAGTATCGGACAGCCTAATTCACCCCTCCACTTT. Translated, it gives CASSIGQPNSPLHF.

The CDR3 DNA reads as TGTGCCAGCAGTTTACTAGGGGCGGGCAATGAGCAGTTCTTC. Translating it yields CASSLLGAGNEQFF. This rearrangement joins TRBV6-5 to TRBJ2-1, with D perhaps assigned TRBD1 or TRBD2 (5 bases each). The CDR3 has 14 residues. Trimming removed 4 bases from V and 6 bases from J, with 13 bases in between. Germline values: CDR1 MNHEY, CDR2 SVGAGI.

DNA of the CDR3: TGTGCCAGCAGCTCCCTCCTTGGCGGGGTGAACACTGAAGCTTTCTTT. As protein: CASSSLLGGVNTEAFF. The chain couples TRBV27 to TRBJ1-1; the D is unclear. The CDR3 consists of 16 residues. Trimming pared 6 bases from V and 0 bases from J, leaving 17 bases between. The germline V gene has CDR1 MNHEY and CDR2 SMNVEV (reference sequence).

This clonotype was observed many times. J is TRBJ2-3 and V is TRBV7-2; 9 bases map to TRBD2. V lost 4 bases to trimming and J lost 4 bases; unmatched junction nucleotides: 9. Germline V lookup: CDR1 SGHTA, CDR2 FQGNSA. The CDR3 loop spans 16 amino acids. The CDR3 bases are TGTGCCAGCAGCTCTCAGTTCGGCGGGGGGGCAGATACGCAGTATTTT. It specifies CASSSQFGGGADTQYF.

The V call is TRBV6-2 or TRBV6-3, the J call TRBJ2-1; no definite D call. The germline CDR1 and CDR2 sequences are MNHEY and SVGEGT. This CDR3 has 16 residues. V lost 0 bases, J lost 4 bases, and 13 bases lay in between. CDR3 in DNA: TGTGCCAGCAGTTACTCGGAAGGGTTCTTTTACAATGAGCAGTTCTTC. Protein product: CASSYSEGFFYNEQFF.

This clonotype has more than one count but fewer than ten. The chain joins TRBV7-9 to TRBJ1-1, with unresolved D. The CDR3 has 15 residues. Looked up from germline, CDR1 is SEHNR and CDR2 is FQNEAQ (reference sequence). V was cut by 1 base and J by 2 bases, with 11 bases left in between. The CDR3: CASSLVQNFNTEAFF. Written as DNA, the CDR3 is TGTGCCAGCAGCTTAGTTCAGAACTTCAACACTGAAGCTTTCTTT.

The chain carries TRBV27 and TRBJ2-2; D remains ambiguous. The CDR3 is made up of 14 amino acids. Germline V gene data show CDR1 as MNHEY and CDR2 as SMNVEV (reference sequence). Between the trimmed V and J ends, which lost 3 bases and 4 bases, there was a span of 9 bases. Here the CDR3 reads CASSFAVSTGELFF. The CDR3 coding sequence is TGTGCCAGCAGTTTTGCGGTGTCCACCGGGGAGCTGTTTTTT.

The chain recombines TRBV7-8 with TRBJ2-5, with 9 bases matching TRBD1. This CDR3 is built from 16 residues. The J segment lost 1 base and the V segment lost 5 bases, leaving 8 bases of the junction unmatched. Germline loops: CDR1 SGHVS, CDR2 FQNEAQ. Written as DNA, the CDR3 is TGTGCCAGCAGCCACCAGGGGACAGGGATCCAAGAGACCCAGTACTTC. Its translation is CASSHQGTGIQETQYF.

The chain combines TRBV19 with TRBJ1-3; D remains ambiguous. The CDR3 consists of 17 residues. Germline-derived CDR1 and CDR2 are LNHDA and SQIVND (reference sequence). The ends were cut back, 2 bases at V and 2 bases at J, with 16 bases in the middle. CDR3 in amino acids: CASSILAGPFPGNTIYF. As DNA, the CDR3 is TGTGCCAGTAGTATACTGGCAGGACCCTTTCCTGGAAACACCATATATTTT.

This clonotype was detected many times. CDR3 sequence: CASSPPGTGNYGYTF. CDR3 DNA: TGTGCCAGCAGCCCCCCCGGGACAGGAAACTATGGCTACACCTTC. The chain recombines TRBV7-2 with TRBJ1-2; 8 bases match TRBD1. Germline V gene data show CDR1 as SGHTA and CDR2 as FQGNSA. Trimming took 5 bases from V and 2 from J; bases not matched to a gene: 7. The CDR3 consists of 15 residues.

In this sample, this clonotype turned up many times. The chain combines TRBV7-2 with TRBJ2-5; no firm D call. CDR1 SGHTA and CDR2 FQGNSA come from the germline V gene. The V end was cut by 1 base, the J end by 6 bases, with 9 bases between. The CDR3 sequence is 13 residues long. The CDR3 loop reads CASSLVRMKTQYF. The CDR3 DNA reads TGTGCCAGCAGCTTAGTCAGGATGAAGACCCAGTACTTC.

A few counts support this clonotype. V gene TRBV19 combines with J gene TRBJ2-2; D unresolved. Trimming took off 7 bases at V and 1 base at J, with 13 bases between the two ends. CDR1 and CDR2 from the germline V gene are LNHDA and SQIVND (reference sequence). CDR3 length: 15 amino acids. The DNA for the CDR3 is TGTGCCAGTACCCGGCGGCATCTGAACACCGGGGAGCTGTTTTTT. This sequence encodes CASTRRHLNTGELFF.

The rearrangement joins TRBV13 to TRBJ1-3; tentative D call: TRBD1 (6 bases). Trimming removed 5 bases at V and 0 bases at J, with 17 bases between. The germline gives CDR1 PRHDT, CDR2 FYEKMQ (reference sequence). This CDR3 has 17 residues. CDR3 protein: CASSRQGKLSSGNTIYF. In DNA, the CDR3 is TGTGCCAGCAGCCGCCAGGGGAAATTAAGCTCTGGAAACACCATATATTTT.

J is TRBJ1-5 and V is TRBV12-3 or TRBV12-4; D is unresolved. The CDR3 length is 12 residues. V shed 7 bases and J shed 1 base, with 5 bases lying between them. The chain's CDR3 is CASKASNQPQHF. The CDR3 bases are TGTGCCAGCAAGGCGAGCAATCAGCCCCAGCATTTT.

V gene TRBV29-1 combines with J gene TRBJ2-1; 9 bases are a match to TRBD1. There are 18 residues in the CDR3. With V trimmed by 2 bases and J by 8 bases, 19 bases remained unmatched. The V gene's germline CDR1 is SQVTM and CDR2 ANQGSEA. The CDR3 loop is CSVETPPPGQGFGYEQFF. CDR3 bases: TGCAGCGTTGAAACCCCTCCCCCGGGACAGGGTTTTGGCTATGAGCAGTTCTTC.

This clonotype appeared many times. The CDR3 DNA is TGTGCCAGCAGCAGCGGACAGGGTATATACAAGACCCAGTACTTC. Protein product: CASSSGQGIYKTQYF. V is TRBV7-9 and J is TRBJ2-5; 8 bases map to TRBD1. The ends lost 5 bases at V and 6 bases at J; junction bases unmatched: 11. CDR1 is SEHNR and CDR2 is FQNEAQ in the germline V gene (reference sequence). This CDR3 is 15 amino acids long.

This clonotype was counted between two and nine times. This chain joins TRBV4-1 and TRBJ1-1; TRBD1 might be the D (5 bases). CDR1 is MGHRA, CDR2 YSYEKL, per germline. Trimming cost V 4 bases and J 0 bases, with 12 bases left between them. CDR3 length equals 15 residues. The CDR3 DNA reads as TGCGCCAGCAGCCCCGAAGGGGATTTGAACACTGAAGCTTTCTTT. Protein product: CASSPEGDLNTEAFF.

As concerns this clonotype: A clone one base away is much larger, so this may be a read error. This chain uses TRBV11-1 with TRBJ1-1; possible D gene TRBD1, 5 bases. Per germline, CDR1 SGHAT and CDR2 FQDESV (reference sequence). V was cut by 7 bases and J by 2 bases, with 14 bases left in between. This CDR3 spans 14 amino acids. The CDR3 DNA sequence: TGTGCCAGCACCCGGGGCTCCATTAACACTGAAGCTTTCTTT. Residues: CASTRGSINTEAFF.

With respect to this clonotype: This could be a read error, since a much larger clone is one nucleotide away. The J gene is TRBJ1-4, the V gene TRBV27; unclear D gene. The V and J ends lost 6 bases and 6 bases respectively, with 11 bases between them. CDR1 and CDR2 from the germline V gene are MNHEY and SMNVEV (reference sequence). The CDR3 length is 13 residues. CDR3 amino acids: CASRSGKDEKLFF. The CDR3 DNA follows: TGTGCCAGCAGGTCGGGAAAGGATGAAAAACTGTTTTTT.

In regard to this clonotype: A read error is likely, as this CDR3 ends without the conserved phenylalanine or tryptophan. This chain links TRBV7-9 with TRBJ1-6, with TRBD1 as a possible D gene (5 bases). The V gene lost 5 bases and the J gene lost 7 bases, with 12 bases spanning the gap. This CDR3 comprises 14 residues. Germline CDR1 SEHNR, CDR2 FQNEAQ (reference sequence). CDR3 amino acids: CASSSGTVNSPLHL. As DNA, the CDR3 is TGTGCCAGCAGCAGTGGGACGGTAAATTCACCCCTCCACCTT.

This clonotype was detected only a few times. The chain links TRBV14 to TRBJ2-5, with D uncertain. CDR3 size: 14 residues. Germline CDR1 SGHDN, CDR2 FVKESK. Trimming cost V 1 base and J 5 bases, with 11 bases left between them. The CDR3 here is CASSQVRRAETQYF. The CDR3 DNA sequence: TGTGCCAGCAGCCAAGTACGGCGTGCGGAGACCCAGTACTTC.

This clonotype was seen a few times. The chain couples TRBV7-2 to TRBJ2-5, with 14 positions matching TRBD2. This CDR3 has 18 amino acids. Trimming at V came to 5 bases and at J to 2 bases, leaving 10 bases not matched to a gene. Germline values: CDR1 SGHTA, CDR2 FQGNSA. DNA for the CDR3: TGTGCCAGCAGCGGACTTGGACTAGCGGGGGGAAAGCAAGAGACCCAGTACTTC. It yields the protein CASSGLGLAGGKQETQYF.